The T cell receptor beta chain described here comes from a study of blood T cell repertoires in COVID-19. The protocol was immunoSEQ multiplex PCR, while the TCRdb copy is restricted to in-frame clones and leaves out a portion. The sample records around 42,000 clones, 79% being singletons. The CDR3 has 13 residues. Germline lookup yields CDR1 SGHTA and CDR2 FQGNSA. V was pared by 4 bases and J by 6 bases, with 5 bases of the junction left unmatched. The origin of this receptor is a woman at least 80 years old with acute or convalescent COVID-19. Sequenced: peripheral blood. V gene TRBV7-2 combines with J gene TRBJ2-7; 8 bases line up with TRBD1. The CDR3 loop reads CASSSNGQGEQYF. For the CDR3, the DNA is TGTGCCAGCAGCTCAAACGGACAGGGCGAGCAGTACTTC. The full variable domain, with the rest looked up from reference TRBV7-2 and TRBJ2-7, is GAGVSQSPSNKVTEKGKDVELRCDPISGHTALYWYRQSLGQGLEFLIYFQGNSAPDKSGLPSDRFSAERTGGSVSTLTIQRTQQEDSAVYLCASSSNGQGEQYFGPGTRLTVT.